Below are 7 T cell receptor beta chains sequenced from a single sample in a study of cytomegalovirus exposure and HLA in healthy donors. With 60 Vbeta and 13 Jbeta primers, the PCR was carried out. Data came from immunoSEQ multiplex PCR; TCRdb stores just in-frame clones and leaves some out. The table records 160,000 or so clones, 80% to 90% of them present only once. Sequencing was done on a sample of PBMCs. The source of these receptors is a man aged 50 to 59 in good health and CMV-seropositive.

The chain employs TRBV9 and TRBJ1-4; D gene ambiguous. Germline V gene data show CDR1 as SGDLS and CDR2 as YYNGEE. The CDR3 is 14 residues long. Trimming removed 2 bases from V and 2 bases from J, with 7 bases in between. CDR3 bases: TGTGCCAGCAGCGTTGGCAGTACTAATGAAAAACTGTTTTTT. It encodes CASSVGSTNEKLFF. The whole variable domain, filled in from reference TRBV9 and TRBJ1-4, reads DSGVTQTPKHLITATGQRVTLRCSPRSGDLSVYWYQQSLDQGLQFLIQYYNGEERAKGNILERFSAQQFPDLHSELNLSSLELGDSALYFCASSVGSTNEKLFFGSGTQLSVL.

The rearrangement joins TRBV19 to TRBJ1-2, with unresolved D. The CDR3 runs 13 residues. From germline, CDR1 is LNHDA and CDR2 SQIVND (reference sequence). The V end lost 5 bases, the J end lost 1 base, and 8 bases lay between the germline ends. CDR3 DNA: TGTGCCAGTAGTGGCAGAGGTAACTATGGCTACACCTTC. Its protein product is CASSGRGNYGYTF.

The CDR3 DNA is TGTGCCAGCAGCCGGACTAGCTGGGGGACCCAGTACTTC. Translated, it gives CASSRTSWGTQYF. The V gene is TRBV6-5, the J gene TRBJ2-5; TRBD2 agrees at 8 bases. This CDR3 comprises 13 residues. Germline V lookup: CDR1 MNHEY, CDR2 SVGAGI. Trimming cost V 6 bases and J 7 bases; bases outside gene matches: 7.

This clone was recorded only once. The chain joins TRBV11-1 to TRBJ1-1; D possibly corresponds to TRBD1 (6 bases). The ends were cut back, 3 bases at V and 4 bases at J, with 15 bases in the middle. Germline V lookup: CDR1 SGHAT, CDR2 FQDESV (reference sequence). This CDR3 region has 15 residues. CDR3 amino acids: CASSLTTTGSTEAFF. The CDR3 DNA reads TGTGCCAGCAGCTTGACAACTACAGGGAGCACTGAAGCTTTCTTT.

The chain combines TRBV2 with TRBJ1-1, with no clear D. The CDR3 has 13 amino acids. Germline V CDR1 and CDR2: SNHLY, FYNNEI. Trimming took 7 bases from V and 1 from J, leaving 10 bases between them. The CDR3 DNA sequence: TGTGCCAGCATCACAGAAGAGAACACTGAAGCTTTCTTT. This gives the protein CASITEENTEAFF. The full variable domain, its missing parts supplied by reference TRBV2 and TRBJ1-1, is EPEVTQTPSHQVTQMGQEVILRCVPISNHLYFYWYRQILGQKVEFLVSFYNNEISEKSEIFDDQFSVERPDGSNFTLKIRSTKLEDSAMYFCASITEENTEAFFGQGTRLTVV.

This rearrangement joins TRBV6-1 to TRBJ2-5; 7 bases align to TRBD2. The V segment lost 6 bases and the J segment 2 bases; nucleotides outside the gene matches: 9. The CDR3 is 15 residues long. Germline V gene sequence: CDR1 MNHNS, CDR2 SASEGT. The CDR3 spells CASRKTSAPQETQYF. The CDR3 DNA follows: TGTGCCAGCAGAAAAACTAGCGCACCTCAAGAGACCCAGTACTTC.

The J gene is TRBJ2-1, the V gene TRBV30; tentative D call: TRBD2 (6 bases). Germline loops: CDR1 GTSNPN, CDR2 SVGIG (reference sequence). The CDR3 is 12 residues long. The V end was cut by 4 bases, the J end by 10 bases, with 14 bases between. CDR3 DNA: TGTGCCTGGATGCCCTTTGGGAGGGAGCAGTTCTTC. It specifies CAWMPFGREQFF.